A selection of T cell receptor beta chains follows, all from one sample in a study of vaccination and CD4 T cells after COVID-19. These TCRs are of unknown antigen specificity. TCRdb reprocessed the PCR reads via MiXCR and lists one record per CDR3 protein. This table holds 8,000 to 10,000 distinct CDR3 sequences, 60% to 70% found once. Material: CD4+ T cells from blood, cultured in vitro. The origin of the receptors is a human donor who had recovered from COVID-19. CDR3s include the opening cysteine and the closing phenylalanine or tryptophan. The D gene is left open where the match is weak. Part of the rows lack a size; the others show once, few, many or a class for expanded clones.

j_call v_call clone_size d_call cdr3_aa cdr3_nt
TRBJ1-2 TRBV19 NA NA CASSLTLWFGYTF TGTGCCAGTAGTCTAACCCTCTGGTTCGGCTACACCTTC
TRBJ1-5 TRBV19 NA TRBD1 CASSMRKVWDSESNQPQHF TGTGCCAGTAGTATGCGGAAGGTGTGGGACAGCGAGAGCAATCAGCCCCAGCATTTT
TRBJ2-7 TRBV28 NA TRBD1 CASSYGTGIPYEQYF TGTGCCAGCAGTTATGGGACAGGGATCCCCTACGAGCAGTACTTC
TRBJ2-3 TRBV11-3 few TRBD2 CASSLDRGSGGLSTDTQYF TGTGCCAGCAGCTTAGATCGAGGTAGCGGGGGCCTTAGCACAGATACGCAGTATTTT
TRBJ2-7 TRBV4-2 NA NA CASSQDSRTSYEQYF TGTGCCAGCAGCCAAGATTCCCGGACCTCCTACGAGCAGTACTTC
TRBJ2-7 TRBV2 NA NA CASSEVGGDAGEQYF TGTGCCAGCAGTGAAGTTGGAGGGGACGCGGGCGAGCAGTACTTC
TRBJ2-1 TRBV12-3/TRBV12-4 NA NA CASSWTNEQFF TGTGCCAGCAGTTGGACCAATGAGCAGTTCTTC
TRBJ1-2 TRBV30 NA TRBD1 CAWSGLTGEGYTF TGTGCCTGGAGTGGACTTACAGGGGAAGGCTACACCTTC
TRBJ2-3 TRBV19 few NA CASSSGLQGTQYF TGTGCCAGTAGTAGTGGCCTACAGGGAACGCAGTATTTT
TRBJ2-2 TRBV27 NA NA CASSPSGVGTGELFF TGTGCCAGCAGCCCATCTGGGGTAGGAACCGGGGAGCTGTTTTTT
TRBJ1-6 TRBV5-1 once NA CASSLGAVSNSPLHF TGCGCCAGCAGCTTGGGGGCAGTATCTAATTCACCCCTCCACTTT
TRBJ1-1 TRBV27 NA NA CASTPRGGWTEAFF TGTGCCAGCACCCCAAGGGGGGGTTGGACTGAAGCTTTCTTT
TRBJ2-2 TRBV24-1 NA NA CATTRGTGELFF TGTGCCACAACCCGAGGGACCGGGGAGCTGTTTTTT
TRBJ2-3 TRBV11-3 few TRBD2 CASSLERGGGEYTQYF TGTGCCAGCAGCTTAGAGCGGGGGGGCGGGGAGTATACGCAGTATTTT
TRBJ1-2 TRBV20-1 once NA CSAPSAPGTNYGYTF TGCAGTGCTCCGTCGGCTCCAGGTACTAACTATGGCTACACCTTC
TRBJ2-4 TRBV28 NA TRBD1 CASSQDKWGLDRVWVGIQYF TGTGCCAGCAGTCAAGATAAATGGGGTTTGGACAGGGTGTGGGTGGGCATTCAGTACTTC
TRBJ2-7 TRBV6-1 NA NA CASSELPGASYEQYF TGTGCCAGCAGTGAATTACCGGGAGCCTCCTACGAGCAGTACTTC
TRBJ2-6 TRBV24-1 NA NA CATSDPTGSSGANVLTF TGTGCCACCAGTGACCCGACGGGGAGCTCTGGGGCCAACGTCCTGACTTTC
TRBJ2-5 TRBV7-6 NA TRBD2 CASSFTLAGGRETQYF TGTGCCAGCAGCTTTACACTAGCGGGGGGGAGAGAGACCCAGTACTTC
TRBJ2-5 TRBV7-7 once NA CASSPGYQETQYF TGTGCTAGCAGCCCAGGGTACCAAGAGACCCAGTACTTC
TRBJ2-7 TRBV5-1 NA TRBD1 CASSFRTGSYEQYF TGCGCCAGCAGCTTCAGGACAGGGAGCTACGAGCAGTACTTC
TRBJ1-1 TRBV15 few NA CATTPDSGQAFF TGTGCCACCACCCCGGACAGCGGGCAAGCTTTCTTT
TRBJ2-1 TRBV21-1 NA NA CASSKTSGMRYEQFF TGTGCCAGCAGCAAGACTAGCGGGATGAGGTATGAGCAGTTCTTC
TRBJ1-5 TRBV19 few NA CASSVQGRNQPQHF TGTGCCAGTAGTGTACAGGGACGCAATCAGCCCCAGCATTTT
TRBJ2-3 TRBV20-1 few NA CSARVSPSTDTQYF TGCAGTGCTAGAGTGAGTCCTAGCACAGATACGCAGTATTTT
TRBJ1-1 TRBV12-3/TRBV12-4 NA NA CASSFRGAGINTEAFF TGTGCCAGCAGTTTTAGGGGGGCGGGGATCAACACTGAAGCTTTCTTT
TRBJ1-5 TRBV9 NA NA CASSVDPNQPQHF TGTGCCAGCAGCGTCGACCCGAACCAGCCCCAGCATTTT
TRBJ2-7 TRBV28 NA TRBD2 CASSGLAGLYEQYF TGTGCCAGCAGCGGACTAGCGGGGCTCTACGAGCAGTACTTC
TRBJ2-7 TRBV6-1 NA TRBD1 CASRVGQGLYEQYF TGTGCCAGCAGAGTTGGACAGGGGTTGTACGAGCAGTACTTC
TRBJ2-7 TRBV28 NA NA CASSVQGGGSIEQYF TGTGCCAGCAGTGTCCAGGGGGGCGGGAGTATCGAGCAGTACTTC
TRBJ1-1 TRBV27 NA NA CASSLMVSGTEAFF TGTGCCAGCAGTTTAATGGTCAGTGGCACTGAAGCTTTCTTT